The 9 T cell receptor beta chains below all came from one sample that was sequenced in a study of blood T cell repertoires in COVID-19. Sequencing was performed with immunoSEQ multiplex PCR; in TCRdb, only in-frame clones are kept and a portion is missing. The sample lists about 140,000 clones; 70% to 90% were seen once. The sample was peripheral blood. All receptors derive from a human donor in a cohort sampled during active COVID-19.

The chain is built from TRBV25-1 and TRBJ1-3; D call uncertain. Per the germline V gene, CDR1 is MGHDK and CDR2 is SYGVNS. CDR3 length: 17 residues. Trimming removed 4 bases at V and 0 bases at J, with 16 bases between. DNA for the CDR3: TGTGCCAGCAGTGGGGCGATGGGAGAAGGCTCTGGAAACACCATATATTTT. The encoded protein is CASSGAMGEGSGNTIYF.

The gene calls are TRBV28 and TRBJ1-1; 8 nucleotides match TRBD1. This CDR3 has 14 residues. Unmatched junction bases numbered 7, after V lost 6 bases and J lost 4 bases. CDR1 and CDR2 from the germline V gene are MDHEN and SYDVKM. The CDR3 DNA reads TGTGCCAGCAGCATGACAGGGGTGGGCACTGAAGCTTTCTTT. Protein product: CASSMTGVGTEAFF.

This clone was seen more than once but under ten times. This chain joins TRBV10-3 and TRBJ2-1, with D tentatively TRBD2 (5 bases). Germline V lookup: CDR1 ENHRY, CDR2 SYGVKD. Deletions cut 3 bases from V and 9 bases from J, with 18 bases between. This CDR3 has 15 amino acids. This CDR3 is CAISDAGGQRSEQFF. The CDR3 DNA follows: TGTGCCATCAGTGACGCAGGCGGGCAGCGGAGTGAGCAGTTCTTC.

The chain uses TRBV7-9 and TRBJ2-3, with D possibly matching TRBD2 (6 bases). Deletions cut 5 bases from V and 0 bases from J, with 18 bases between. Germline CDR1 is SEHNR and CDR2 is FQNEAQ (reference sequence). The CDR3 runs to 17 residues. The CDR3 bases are TGTGCCAGCAGCCCTAGAGGGGCGGGACCTAGCACAGATACGCAGTATTTT. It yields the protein CASSPRGAGPSTDTQYF.

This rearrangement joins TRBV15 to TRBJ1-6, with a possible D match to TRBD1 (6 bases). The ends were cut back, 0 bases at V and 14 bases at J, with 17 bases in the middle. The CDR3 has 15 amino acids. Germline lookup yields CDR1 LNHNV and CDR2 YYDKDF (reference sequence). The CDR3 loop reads CATSRDGGRGRTLHF. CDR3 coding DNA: TGTGCCACCAGCAGAGATGGGGGCCGTGGTAGGACCCTCCACTTT.

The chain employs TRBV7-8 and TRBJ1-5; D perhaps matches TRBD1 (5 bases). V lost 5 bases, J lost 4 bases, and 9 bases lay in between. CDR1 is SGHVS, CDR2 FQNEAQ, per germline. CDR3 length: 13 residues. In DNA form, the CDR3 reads TGTGCCAGCAGCCCTGACAGAAATCAGCCCCAGCATTTT. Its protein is CASSPDRNQPQHF.

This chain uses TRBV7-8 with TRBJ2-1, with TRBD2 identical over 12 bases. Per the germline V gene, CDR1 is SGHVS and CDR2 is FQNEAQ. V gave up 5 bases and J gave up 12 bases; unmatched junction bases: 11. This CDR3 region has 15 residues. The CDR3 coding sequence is TGTGCCAGCAGCCCGGGACTAGCGGGTCAAGGAGGGCAGTTCTTC. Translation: CASSPGLAGQGGQFF. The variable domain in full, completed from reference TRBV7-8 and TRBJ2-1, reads GAGVSQSPRYKVAKRGQDVALRCDPISGHVSLFWYQQALGQGPEFLTYFQNEAQLDKSGLPSDRFFAERPEGSVSTLKIQRTQQEDSAVYLCASSPGLAGQGGQFFGPGTRLTVL.

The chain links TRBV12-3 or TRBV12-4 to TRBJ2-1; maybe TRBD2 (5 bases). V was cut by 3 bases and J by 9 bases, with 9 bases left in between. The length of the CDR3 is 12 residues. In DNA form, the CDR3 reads TGTGCCAGCAGTTTCGTCGAGGGTGAGCAGTTCTTC. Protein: CASSFVEGEQFF.

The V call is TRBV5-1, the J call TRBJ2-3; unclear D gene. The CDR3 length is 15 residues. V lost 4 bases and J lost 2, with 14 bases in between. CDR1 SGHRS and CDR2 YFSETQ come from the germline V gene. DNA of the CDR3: TGCGCCAGCAGCCGCGGCGGCCGAGACACAGATACGCAGTATTTT. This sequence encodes CASSRGGRDTDTQYF.